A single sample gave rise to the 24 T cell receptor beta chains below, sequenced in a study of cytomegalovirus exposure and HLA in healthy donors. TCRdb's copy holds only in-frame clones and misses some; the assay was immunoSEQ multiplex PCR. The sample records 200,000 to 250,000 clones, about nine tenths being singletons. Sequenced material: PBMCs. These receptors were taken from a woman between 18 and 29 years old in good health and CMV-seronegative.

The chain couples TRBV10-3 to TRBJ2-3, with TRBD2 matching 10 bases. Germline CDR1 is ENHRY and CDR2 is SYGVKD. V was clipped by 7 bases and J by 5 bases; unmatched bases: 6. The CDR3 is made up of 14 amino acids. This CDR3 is CAITEAGGKDTQYF. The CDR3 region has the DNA TGTGCCATCACCGAAGCGGGAGGGAAAGATACGCAGTATTTT.

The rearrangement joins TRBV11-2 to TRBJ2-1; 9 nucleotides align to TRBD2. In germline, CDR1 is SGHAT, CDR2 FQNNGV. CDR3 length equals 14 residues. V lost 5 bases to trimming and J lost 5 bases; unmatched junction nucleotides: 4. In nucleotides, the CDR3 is TGTGCCAGCAGCCCCAGACTAGCGGACAATGAGCAGTTCTTC. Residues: CASSPRLADNEQFF.

The DNA for the CDR3 is TGTGCCAGCTCACCAAAGGGGGCGGTTGAAGCTTTCTTT. This sequence encodes CASSPKGAVEAFF. The gene calls are TRBV18 and TRBJ1-1, with 7 nucleotides matching TRBD1. CDR3 length: 13 residues. With 2 bases clipped from V and 7 bases from J, the junction kept 4 bases outside the gene matches. Per germline, CDR1 KGHSH and CDR2 LQKENI.

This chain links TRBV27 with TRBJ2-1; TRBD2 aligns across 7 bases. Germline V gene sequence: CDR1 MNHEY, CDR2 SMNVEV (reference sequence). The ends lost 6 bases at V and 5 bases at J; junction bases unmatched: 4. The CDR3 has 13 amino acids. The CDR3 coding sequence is TGTGCCAGCAGGCGCGGGGGAAACAATGAGCAGTTCTTC. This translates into CASRRGGNNEQFF.

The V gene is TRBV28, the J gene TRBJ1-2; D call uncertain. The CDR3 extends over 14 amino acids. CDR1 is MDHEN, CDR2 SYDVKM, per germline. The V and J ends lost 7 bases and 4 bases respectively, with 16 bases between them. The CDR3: CASNFLNNPYGYTF. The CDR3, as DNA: TGTGCCAGCAATTTCCTTAACAATCCCTATGGCTACACCTTC.

CDR3 sequence reads: CASSATSGTVNEQFF. Written as DNA, the CDR3 is TGTGCCAGCAGCGCAACTAGCGGGACCGTCAATGAGCAGTTCTTC. The chain carries TRBV2 and TRBJ2-1, with 10 positions matching TRBD2. CDR1 is SNHLY and CDR2 is FYNNEI in the germline V gene. V gave up 6 bases and J gave up 6 bases; unmatched junction bases: 8. This CDR3 spans 15 amino acids.

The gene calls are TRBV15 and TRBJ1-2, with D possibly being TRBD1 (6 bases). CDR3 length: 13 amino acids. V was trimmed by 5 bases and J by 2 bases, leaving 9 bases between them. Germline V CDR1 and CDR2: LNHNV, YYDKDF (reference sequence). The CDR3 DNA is TGTGCCACCAGCGGAGGACAGAACTATGGCTACACCTTC. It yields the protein CATSGGQNYGYTF.

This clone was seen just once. The CDR3 DNA follows: TGTGCCAGCAGCCTGGTTGGACAGGGCGGCGAGCAGTACTTC. It yields the protein CASSLVGQGGEQYF. This sequence joins TRBV4-2 and TRBJ2-7; TRBD1 agrees at 8 bases. This CDR3 contains 14 residues. J was trimmed by 6 bases and V by 4 bases; bases with no gene match: 8. The germline V gene encodes CDR1 LGHNA and CDR2 YNFKEQ.

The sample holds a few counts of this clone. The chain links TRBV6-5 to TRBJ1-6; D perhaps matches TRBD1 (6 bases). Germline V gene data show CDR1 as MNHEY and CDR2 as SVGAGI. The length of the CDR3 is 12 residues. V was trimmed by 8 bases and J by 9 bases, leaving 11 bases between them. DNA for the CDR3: TGTGCCAGCGGTCAGGGGACTTCACCCCTCCACTTT. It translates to CASGQGTSPLHF.

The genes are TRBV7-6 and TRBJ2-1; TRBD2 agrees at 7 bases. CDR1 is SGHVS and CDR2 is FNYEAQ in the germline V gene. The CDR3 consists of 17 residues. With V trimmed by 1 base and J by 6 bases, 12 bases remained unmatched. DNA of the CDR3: TGTGCCAGCAGCTTAGTGGGTGGGAGGGAGACTCCCAATGAGCAGTTCTTC. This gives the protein CASSLVGGRETPNEQFF.

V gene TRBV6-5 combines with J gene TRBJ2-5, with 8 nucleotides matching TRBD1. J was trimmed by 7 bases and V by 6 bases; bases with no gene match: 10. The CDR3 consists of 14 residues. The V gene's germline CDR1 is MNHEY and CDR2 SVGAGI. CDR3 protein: CASSEGQGKVTQYF. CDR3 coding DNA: TGTGCCAGCAGCGAAGGACAGGGTAAAGTGACCCAGTACTTC.

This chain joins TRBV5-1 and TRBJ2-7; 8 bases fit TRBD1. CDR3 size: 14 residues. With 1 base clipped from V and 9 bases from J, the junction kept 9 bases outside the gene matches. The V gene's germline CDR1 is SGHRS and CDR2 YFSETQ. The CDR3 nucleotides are TGCGCCAGCAGCTTGACAGGGGGGTCCCTGGGGCAGTACTTC. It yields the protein CASSLTGGSLGQYF.

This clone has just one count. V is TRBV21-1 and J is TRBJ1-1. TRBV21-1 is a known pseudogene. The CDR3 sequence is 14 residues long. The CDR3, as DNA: TGTGCCAGCAGCAAAGACCGGGAGAACACTGAAGCTTTCTTT. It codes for CASSKDRENTEAFF.

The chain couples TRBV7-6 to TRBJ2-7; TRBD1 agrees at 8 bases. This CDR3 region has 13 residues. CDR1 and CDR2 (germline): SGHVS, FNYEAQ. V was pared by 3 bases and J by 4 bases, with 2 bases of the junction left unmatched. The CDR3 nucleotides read TGTGCCAGCAGCTTGCAGGGGGCTTACGAGCAGTACTTC. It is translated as CASSLQGAYEQYF.

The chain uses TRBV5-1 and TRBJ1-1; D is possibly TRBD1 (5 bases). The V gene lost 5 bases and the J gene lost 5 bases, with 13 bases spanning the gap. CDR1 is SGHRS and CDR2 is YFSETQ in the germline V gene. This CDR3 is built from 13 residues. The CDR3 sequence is CASSEPGETEAFF. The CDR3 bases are TGCGCCAGCAGTGAGCCGGGGGAGACTGAAGCTTTCTTT.

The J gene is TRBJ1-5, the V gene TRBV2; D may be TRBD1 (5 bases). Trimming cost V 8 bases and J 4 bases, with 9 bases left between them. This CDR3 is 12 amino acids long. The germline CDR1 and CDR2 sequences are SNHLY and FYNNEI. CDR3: CASGEGNQPQHF. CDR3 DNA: TGTGCCAGCGGGGAGGGGAATCAGCCCCAGCATTTT.

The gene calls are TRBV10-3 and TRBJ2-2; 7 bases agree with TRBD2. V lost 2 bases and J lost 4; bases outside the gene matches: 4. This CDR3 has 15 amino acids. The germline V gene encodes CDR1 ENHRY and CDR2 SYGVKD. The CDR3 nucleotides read TGTGCCATCAGTGAGATGACGGGGGGCACCGGGGAGCTGTTTTTT. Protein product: CAISEMTGGTGELFF.

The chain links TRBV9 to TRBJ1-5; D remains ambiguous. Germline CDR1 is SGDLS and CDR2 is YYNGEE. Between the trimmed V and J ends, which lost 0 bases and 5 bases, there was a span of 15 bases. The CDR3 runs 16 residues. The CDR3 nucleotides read TGTGCCAGCAGCGTAGGTCGATCGGGGAACGATCAGCCCCAGCATTTT. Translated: CASSVGRSGNDQPQHF.

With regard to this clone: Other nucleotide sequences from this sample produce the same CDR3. The CDR3 DNA reads TGTGCTAGTGGTCTCGGGGGGGACACTGAAGCTTTCTTT. It encodes CASGLGGDTEAFF. The V gene is TRBV12-5, the J gene TRBJ1-1; tentatively, D is TRBD1 (5 bases). Looked up from germline, CDR1 is LGHNT and CDR2 is FRNRAP. The CDR3 runs to 13 residues. Trimming left V 5 bases short and J 3 bases short, with 10 bases between.

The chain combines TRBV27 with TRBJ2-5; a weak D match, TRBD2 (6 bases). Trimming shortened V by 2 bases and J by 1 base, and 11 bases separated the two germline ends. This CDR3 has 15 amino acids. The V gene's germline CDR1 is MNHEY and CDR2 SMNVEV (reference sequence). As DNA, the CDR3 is TGTGCCAGCAGTTTACAGCGTAGCGGCCAAGAGACCCAGTACTTC. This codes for CASSLQRSGQETQYF.

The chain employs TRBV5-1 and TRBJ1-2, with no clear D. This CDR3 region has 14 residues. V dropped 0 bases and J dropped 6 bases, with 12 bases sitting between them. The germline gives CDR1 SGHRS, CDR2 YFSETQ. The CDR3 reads CASSLDAEFDGYTF. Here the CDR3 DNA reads TGCGCCAGCAGCTTGGATGCGGAATTTGATGGCTACACCTTC.

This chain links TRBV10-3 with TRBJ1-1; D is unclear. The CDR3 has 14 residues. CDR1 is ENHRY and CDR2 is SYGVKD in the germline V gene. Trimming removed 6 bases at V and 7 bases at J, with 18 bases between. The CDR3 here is CAISLYSKSGEAFF. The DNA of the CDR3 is TGTGCCATCAGCCTGTATAGTAAGTCAGGTGAAGCTTTCTTT.

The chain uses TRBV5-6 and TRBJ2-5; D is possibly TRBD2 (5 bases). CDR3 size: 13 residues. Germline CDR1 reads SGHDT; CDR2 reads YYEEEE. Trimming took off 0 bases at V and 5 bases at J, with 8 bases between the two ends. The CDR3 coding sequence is TGTGCCAGCAGCTTGGGGCCGGGGGAGACCCAGTACTTC. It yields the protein CASSLGPGETQYF.

CDR3 in DNA: TGTGCCTATAGGAGGGCCGCTAATTTGTACTCTGGAAACACCATATATTTT. Translated: CAYRRAANLYSGNTIYF. This rearrangement joins TRBV30 to TRBJ1-3; no firm D call. CDR1 and CDR2 (germline): GTSNPN, SVGIG (reference sequence). There are 17 residues in the CDR3. Trimming stripped 7 bases from V and 0 bases from J, with 22 bases between.